A selection of T cell receptor beta chains follows, all from one sample in a study of shared clonotypes between healthy human individuals. TCRdb's copy holds only in-frame clones and misses some; the assay was immunoSEQ multiplex PCR. The profile covers millions of clones, with about 95% appearing a single time and 0.85% to 1.3% taken by the ten largest. The specimen was naive CD8+ T cells sorted from blood. These receptors originate from a man younger than 35 in good health. Each CDR3 is given with its conserved first and last residue. A D gene is named only where the DNA matches it firmly. Clone size is not always given. Where it is, it says once, few, many or a class for expanded clones.

V	D	J	size	CDR3	DNA
TRBV29-1	TRBD1	TRBJ2-5	-	CSVELRDRVPETQYF	TGCAGCGTTGAATTAAGGGACAGGGTTCCGGAGACCCAGTACTTC
TRBV28	-	TRBJ1-1	-	CASGVGMNTEAFF	TGTGCCAGCGGGGTCGGAATGAACACTGAAGCTTTCTTT
TRBV5-8	-	TRBJ1-1	few	CASSFSGSEAFF	TGTGCCAGCAGCTTTTCTGGCAGTGAAGCTTTCTTT
TRBV4-1	TRBD1	TRBJ2-1	-	CASSQPHRDSYNEQFF	TGCGCCAGCAGCCAGCCCCACCGGGACAGTTACAATGAGCAGTTCTTC
TRBV30	TRBD2	TRBJ2-1	-	CAWGGLAGGYNEQFF	TGTGCCTGGGGAGGGCTAGCGGGGGGATACAATGAGCAGTTCTTC
TRBV28	TRBD2	TRBJ2-7	-	CASTSLREGFYEQYF	TGTGCCAGCACCTCACTCCGGGAGGGTTTCTACGAGCAGTACTTC
TRBV28	TRBD1	TRBJ2-7	once	CASSLGRGRDEQYF	TGTGCCAGCAGTTTGGGCAGGGGGCGGGACGAGCAGTACTTC
TRBV29-1	-	TRBJ2-7	-	CSVGGQGVYEQYF	TGCAGCGTTGGGGGCCAGGGTGTTTACGAGCAGTACTTC
TRBV2	-	TRBJ2-7	-	CASRAGESFEQYF	TGTGCCAGCAGAGCAGGGGAGTCTTTCGAGCAGTACTTC
TRBV5-4	TRBD2	TRBJ2-7	-	CASSGGDFSYEQYF	TGTGCCAGCAGCGGGGGGGACTTCTCCTACGAGCAGTACTTC
TRBV19	-	TRBJ2-7	-	CASSAVPGSYEQYF	TGTGCCAGTAGTGCCGTCCCGGGTTCCTACGAGCAGTACTTC
TRBV19	TRBD1	TRBJ2-7	few	CASSIGTGVYEQYF	TGTGCCAGTAGTATCGGGACAGGAGTCTACGAGCAGTACTTC
TRBV4-3	-	TRBJ2-2	-	CASSQDLTDSELFF	TGCGCCAGCAGCCAAGATTTGACGGATAGTGAGCTGTTTTTT
TRBV19	-	TRBJ2-7	-	CASSIDASSYEQYF	TGTGCCAGTAGTATAGACGCGTCAAGCTACGAGCAGTACTTC